The T cell receptor (beta chain) under discussion was sequenced for a study of PD-L1 blockade in urothelial cancer. Study-wide background: A median of about 140,000 T cells was found in the blood samples.

Study observations and caveats: A pretreatment blood TCR clonality that fell below the median predicted better progression-free and overall survival.

Time point described: pretreatment peripheral blood. A total of 1 to 8 samples per patient were collected pretreatment and on-treatment. A note on this clone: Its cognate antigen is unknown.

V gave up 1 base and J gave up 4 bases; unmatched junction bases: 3. From germline, CDR1 is SGHAT and CDR2 FQNNGV. The CDR3 contains 14 residues. What went into each PCR as a spike was synthetic TCR analog templates. Some clones are missing from TCRdb's copy, which holds only in-frame ones; the method was immunoSEQ multiplex PCR. The repertoire holds tens of thousands of clones, with under 90% as singletons. The chain joins TRBV11-2 to TRBJ1-2, with 7 bases fitting TRBD1. Sample: PBMCs, taken around atezolizumab (anti-PD-L1) treatment. The source of this sequence is a man between 60 and 75 years old with urothelial cancer. The DNA for the CDR3 is TGTGCCAGCAGCTTAGTGGGACAGCCCTATGGCTACACCTTC. This translates into CASSLVGQPYGYTF.